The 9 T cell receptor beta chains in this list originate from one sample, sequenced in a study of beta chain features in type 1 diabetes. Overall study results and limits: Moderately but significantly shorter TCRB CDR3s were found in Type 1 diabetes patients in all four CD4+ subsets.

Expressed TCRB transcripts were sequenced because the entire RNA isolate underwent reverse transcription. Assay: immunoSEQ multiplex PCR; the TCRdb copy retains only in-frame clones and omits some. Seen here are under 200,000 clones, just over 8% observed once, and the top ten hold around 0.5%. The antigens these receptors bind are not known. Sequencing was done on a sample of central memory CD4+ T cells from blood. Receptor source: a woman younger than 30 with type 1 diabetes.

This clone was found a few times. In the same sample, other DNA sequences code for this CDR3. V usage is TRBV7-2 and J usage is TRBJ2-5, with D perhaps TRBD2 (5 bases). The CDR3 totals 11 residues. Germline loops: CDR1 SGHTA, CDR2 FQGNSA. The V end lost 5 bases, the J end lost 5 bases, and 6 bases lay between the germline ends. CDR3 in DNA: TGTGCCAGCAGCCCGGGGGAGACCCAGTACTTC. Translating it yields CASSPGETQYF.

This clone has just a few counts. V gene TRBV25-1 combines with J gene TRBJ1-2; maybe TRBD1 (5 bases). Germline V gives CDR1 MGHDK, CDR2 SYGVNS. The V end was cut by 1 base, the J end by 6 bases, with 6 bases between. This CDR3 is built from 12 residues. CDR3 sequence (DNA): TGTGCCAGCAGTGAATGGGGGGATGGCTACACCTTC. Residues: CASSEWGDGYTF.

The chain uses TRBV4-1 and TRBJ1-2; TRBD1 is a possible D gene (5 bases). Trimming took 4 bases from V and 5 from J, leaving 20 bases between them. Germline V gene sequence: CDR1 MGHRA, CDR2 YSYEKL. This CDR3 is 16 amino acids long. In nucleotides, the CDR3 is TGCGCCAGCAGCCCAGGTCGGGCAGGGCTAGAGTATGGCTACACCTTC. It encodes CASSPGRAGLEYGYTF.

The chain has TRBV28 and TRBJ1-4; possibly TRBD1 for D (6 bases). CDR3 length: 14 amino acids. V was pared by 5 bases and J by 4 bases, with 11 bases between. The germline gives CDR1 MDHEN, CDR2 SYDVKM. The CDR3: CASSPRQVNEKLFF. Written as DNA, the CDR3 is TGTGCCAGCAGTCCCCGACAGGTTAATGAAAAACTGTTTTTT.

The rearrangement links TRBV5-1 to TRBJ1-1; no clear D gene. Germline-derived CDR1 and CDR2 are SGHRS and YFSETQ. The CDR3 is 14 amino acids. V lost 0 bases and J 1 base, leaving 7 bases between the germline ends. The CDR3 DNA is TGCGCCAGCAGCTTGGACAGCCGGAACACTGAAGCTTTCTTT. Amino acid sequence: CASSLDSRNTEAFF.

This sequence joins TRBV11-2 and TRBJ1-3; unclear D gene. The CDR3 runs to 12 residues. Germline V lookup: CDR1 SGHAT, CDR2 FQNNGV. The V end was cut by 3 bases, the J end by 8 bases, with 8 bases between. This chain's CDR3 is CASSFMSDTIYF. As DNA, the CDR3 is TGTGCCAGCAGCTTTATGAGTGACACCATATATTTT. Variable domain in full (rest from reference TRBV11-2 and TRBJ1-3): EAGVAQSPRYKIIEKRQSVAFWCNPISGHATLYWYQQILGQGPKLLIQFQNNGVVDDSQLPKDRFSAERLKGVDSTLKIQPAKLEDSAVYLCASSFMSDTIYFGEGSWLTVV.

The CDR3 here is CAWSWTGGVTQYF. The CDR3 nucleotides read TGTGCCTGGAGTTGGACAGGGGGAGTCACGCAGTATTTT. The rearrangement links TRBV30 to TRBJ2-3; 10 nucleotides align to TRBD1. The germline V gene encodes CDR1 GTSNPN and CDR2 SVGIG (reference sequence). V lost 2 bases to trimming and J lost 9 bases; unmatched junction nucleotides: 5. The CDR3 runs 13 residues. Variable domain in full (rest from reference TRBV30 and TRBJ2-3): SQTIHQWPATLVQPVGSPLSLECTVEGTSNPNLYWYRQAAGRGLQLLFYSVGIGQISSEVPQNLSASRPQDRQFILSSKKLLLSDSGFYLCAWSWTGGVTQYFGPGTRLTVL.

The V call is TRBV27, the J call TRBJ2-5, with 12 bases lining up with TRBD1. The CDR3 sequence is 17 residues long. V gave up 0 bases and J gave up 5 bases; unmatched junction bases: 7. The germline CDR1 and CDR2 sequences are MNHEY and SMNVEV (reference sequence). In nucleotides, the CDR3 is TGTGCCAGCAGTTTATCCGGGACAGGGGGCTTCGGGGAGACCCAGTACTTC. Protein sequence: CASSLSGTGGFGETQYF.

For the CDR3, the DNA is TGTGCCAGCAGTTTAAACAGGCCCCTTCAAGAGACCCAGTACTTC. Translating gives CASSLNRPLQETQYF. The chain couples TRBV28 to TRBJ2-5, with D possibly matching TRBD1 (5 bases). V gave up 2 bases and J gave up 2 bases, with 12 bases separating them. This CDR3 spans 15 amino acids. Germline CDR1 MDHEN, CDR2 SYDVKM.